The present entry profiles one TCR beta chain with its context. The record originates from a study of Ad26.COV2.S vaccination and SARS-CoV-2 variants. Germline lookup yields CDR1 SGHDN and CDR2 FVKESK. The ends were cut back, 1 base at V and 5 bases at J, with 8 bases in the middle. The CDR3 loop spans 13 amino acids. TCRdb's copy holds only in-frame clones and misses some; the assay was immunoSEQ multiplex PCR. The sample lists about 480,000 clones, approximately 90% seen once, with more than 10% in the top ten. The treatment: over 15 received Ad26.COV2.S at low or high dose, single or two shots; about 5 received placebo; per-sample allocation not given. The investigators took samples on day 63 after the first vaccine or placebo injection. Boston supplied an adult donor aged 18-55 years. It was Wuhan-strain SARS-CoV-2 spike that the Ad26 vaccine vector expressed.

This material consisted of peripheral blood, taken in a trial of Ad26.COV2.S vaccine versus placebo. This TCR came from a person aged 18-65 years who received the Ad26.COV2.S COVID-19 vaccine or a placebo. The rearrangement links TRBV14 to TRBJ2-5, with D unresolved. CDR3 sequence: CASSQAVGETQYF. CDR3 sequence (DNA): TGTGCCAGCAGCCAAGCAGTTGGGGAGACCCAGTACTTC.